The sequence of this TCR beta chain was determined in a study of blood T cell repertoires in COVID-19. As regards this clone: The junction and the germline gene differ at one end; a read error may be behind it.

Sequencing used immunoSEQ multiplex PCR; TCRdb keeps in-frame clones, though not all of them. The sample has 250,000 to 300,000 clones, 81% seen once. CDR3 length equals 14 residues. Germline V CDR1 and CDR2: MNHEY, SVGEGT. This TCR was recovered from an older woman with active or convalescent COVID-19. Sequenced: peripheral blood. The chain couples TRBV6-2 or TRBV6-3 to TRBJ1-5; TRBD1 aligns across 8 bases. The CDR3 region is CVSSSGTGQQPQHF. CDR3 DNA sequence: TGTGTCAGCAGTTCCGGGACAGGTCAACAGCCCCAGCATTTT.